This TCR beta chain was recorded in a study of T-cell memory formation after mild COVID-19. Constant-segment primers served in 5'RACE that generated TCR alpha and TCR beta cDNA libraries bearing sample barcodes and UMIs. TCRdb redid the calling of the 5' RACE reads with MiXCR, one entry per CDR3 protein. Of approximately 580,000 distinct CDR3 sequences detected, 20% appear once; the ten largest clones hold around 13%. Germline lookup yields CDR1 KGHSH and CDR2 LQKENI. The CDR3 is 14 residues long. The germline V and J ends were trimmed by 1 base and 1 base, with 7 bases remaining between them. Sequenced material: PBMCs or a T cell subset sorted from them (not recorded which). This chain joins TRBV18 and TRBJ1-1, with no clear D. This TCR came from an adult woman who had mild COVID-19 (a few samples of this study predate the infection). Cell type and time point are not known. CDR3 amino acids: CASSPREWNTEAFF. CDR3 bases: TGTGCCAGCTCACCACGGGAATGGAACACTGAAGCTTTCTTT.